Following are 16 T cell receptor beta chains from one sample sequenced in a study of OX40 agonist ivuxolimab in advanced cancers. Profiled with immunoSEQ multiplex PCR; TCRdb holds only in-frame clones, not every one. The data hold 65,000 to 80,000 clones, with 85% to 95% observed a single time. The sample in question was CD4+ or CD8+ T cells sorted from blood, obtained in a trial of the OX40 agonist ivuxolimab. These receptors were obtained from an adult with an advanced solid tumor such as melanoma, head and neck, liver or kidney cancer.

The chain has TRBV29-1 and TRBJ1-1, with D possibly being TRBD1 (6 bases). CDR1 is SQVTM and CDR2 is ANQGSEA in the germline V gene. This CDR3 has 12 amino acids. The V and J ends lost 5 bases and 6 bases respectively, with 13 bases between them. As DNA, the CDR3 is TGCAGCGTTCTAAGGGGGGCCGCTGAAGCTTTCTTT. Translation: CSVLRGAAEAFF.

The chain joins TRBV9 to TRBJ2-5, with D possibly being TRBD2 (6 bases). Per the germline V gene, CDR1 is SGDLS and CDR2 is YYNGEE. The CDR3 has 16 residues. Trimming stripped 0 bases from V and 5 bases from J, with 17 bases between. In nucleotides, the CDR3 is TGTGCCAGCAGCGTAGAAATTGGTAGCGGCGGGGAGACCCAGTACTTC. This codes for CASSVEIGSGGETQYF.

In its sample, this clone was seen once. V is TRBV4-3 and J is TRBJ2-7; 11 positions match TRBD2. Germline-derived CDR1 and CDR2 are LGHNA and YSLEER. CDR3 length: 16 amino acids. The V and J ends lost 0 bases and 3 bases, in that order; junction bases with no gene match: 4. The CDR3 bases are TGCGCCAGCAGCCAAGATCGTAGCGGGGGGGTCTACGAGCAGTACTTC. It specifies CASSQDRSGGVYEQYF.

The rearrangement links TRBV7-3 to TRBJ2-1, with a tentative D call TRBD2 (5 bases). There are 13 residues in the CDR3. V was trimmed by 2 bases and J by 6 bases, leaving 8 bases between them. CDR1 SGHTA and CDR2 FQGTGA come from the germline V gene. The CDR3 spells CASSLGGGNEQFF. DNA of the CDR3: TGTGCCAGCAGCTTAGGAGGAGGCAATGAGCAGTTCTTC.

This rearrangement joins TRBV6-4 to TRBJ2-3; 10 nucleotides agree with TRBD2. This CDR3 has 16 amino acids. Germline-derived CDR1 and CDR2 are MRHNA and SNTAGT. V lost 3 bases to trimming and J lost 1 base; unmatched junction nucleotides: 4. CDR3 nucleotide sequence: TGTGCCAGCAGTGAAGGAGCGGGGGGGCGCACAGATACGCAGTATTTT. Translated, it gives CASSEGAGGRTDTQYF.

This chain joins TRBV5-5 and TRBJ1-4; the D is unclear. Germline assignment: CDR1 SGHKS and CDR2 YYEKEE (reference sequence). The CDR3 is made up of 11 amino acids. V shed 0 bases and J shed 8 bases, with 2 bases lying between them. CDR3 in amino acids: CASSLGEKLFF. The CDR3 bases are TGTGCCAGCAGCTTGGGGGAAAAACTGTTTTTT.

The chain uses TRBV7-8 and TRBJ1-1; D is uncertain. The CDR3 runs 15 residues. The germline CDR1 and CDR2 sequences are SGHVS and FQNEAQ. V gave up 5 bases and J gave up 0 bases, with 13 bases separating them. This chain's CDR3 is CASSLMYGMNTEAFF. The DNA for the CDR3 is TGTGCCAGCAGCCTCATGTATGGGATGAACACTGAAGCTTTCTTT.

This rearrangement joins TRBV6-5 to TRBJ2-2; D is perhaps TRBD1 or TRBD2 (5 bases each). The CDR3 totals 14 residues. Per germline, CDR1 MNHEY and CDR2 SVGAGI. The V gene lost 6 bases and the J gene lost 4 bases, with 12 bases spanning the gap. CDR3: CASRWGFTTGELFF. The CDR3 bases are TGTGCCAGCAGGTGGGGGTTTACCACCGGGGAGCTGTTTTTT.

The table lists this clone with a count of one. The chain combines TRBV29-1 with TRBJ1-2, with TRBD1 matching 8 bases. Looked up from germline, CDR1 is SQVTM and CDR2 is ANQGSEA. The CDR3 covers 15 residues. J lost 4 bases, V lost 3 bases, and 10 bases had no gene match. The CDR3 region has the DNA TGCAGCGTTGAGGGGATAGGACAGGGCGGCTATGGCTACACCTTC. Its translation is CSVEGIGQGGYGYTF.

The V and J genes are TRBV7-9 and TRBJ2-3, with a possible D match to TRBD1 (6 bases). Looked up from germline, CDR1 is SEHNR and CDR2 is FQNEAQ (reference sequence). V was pared by 2 bases and J by 2 bases, with 14 bases between. The CDR3 has 16 amino acids. CDR3 sequence: CASSLLGDTSTDTQYF. CDR3 in DNA: TGTGCCAGCAGCTTATTAGGGGACACTTCCACAGATACGCAGTATTTT.

The chain carries TRBV6-5 and TRBJ2-7; the D call may be TRBD1 or TRBD2 (5 bases each). The CDR3 extends over 15 amino acids. Germline V CDR1 and CDR2: MNHEY, SVGAGI. V lost 2 bases to trimming and J lost 5 bases, with 16 bases between them. The CDR3 coding sequence is TGTGCCAGCAGTTACGGAGAAACAGTGGGACACGAGCAGTACTTC. Protein product: CASSYGETVGHEQYF.

CDR3 loop: CASSEWDPRSTEAFF. The CDR3 DNA follows: TGCGCCAGCAGCGAATGGGACCCCAGAAGCACTGAAGCTTTCTTT. The chain recombines TRBV5-1 with TRBJ1-1; maybe TRBD1 (5 bases). The V and J ends lost 4 bases and 4 bases respectively, with 17 bases between them. This CDR3 contains 15 residues. Germline loops: CDR1 SGHRS, CDR2 YFSETQ.

The rearrangement uses TRBV9 and TRBJ2-3; 9 bases align to TRBD2. Germline V lookup: CDR1 SGDLS, CDR2 YYNGEE. The CDR3 is 17 residues long. Germline trimming cut 3 bases from V and 1 base from J; bases unmatched to any gene: 9. The CDR3 protein is CASSGYLAGTGTDTQYF. Written as DNA, the CDR3 is TGTGCCAGCAGCGGCTATCTAGCGGGGACGGGCACAGATACGCAGTATTTT.

Details on this clone: A junction boundary mismatches the germline segment, possibly from a read error. V and J are TRBV7-7 and TRBJ2-5; possibly TRBD1 for D (6 bases). The CDR3 spans 14 residues. Germline CDR1 is SSHAT and CDR2 is FNYEAQ (reference sequence). The CDR3 coding sequence is TGTGCTAGCAGCTTAGTTAAGGGACAAGAGACCCGGTACTTC. This sequence encodes CASSLVKGQETRYF.

The V gene is TRBV7-9, the J gene TRBJ2-3; D ambiguous. The germline V gene encodes CDR1 SEHNR and CDR2 FQNEAQ (reference sequence). Trimming took off 10 bases at V and 6 bases at J, with 8 bases between the two ends. CDR3 length: 10 residues. The CDR3 loop reads CATLGDTQYF. The CDR3 DNA reads as TGTGCCACCTTAGGGGATACGCAGTATTTT.

The chain combines TRBV10-3 with TRBJ2-5, with TRBD1 identical over 8 bases. The CDR3 spans 15 residues. The junction had 10 bases not matched to a gene; V was cut back by 6 bases and J by 4 bases. Germline V CDR1 and CDR2: ENHRY, SYGVKD. The CDR3 spells CAIRTGDSLRETQYF. The DNA for the CDR3 is TGTGCCATCAGGACAGGGGATAGTCTGCGAGAGACCCAGTACTTC.